This T cell receptor beta chain was found in a study of blood T cell repertoires in COVID-19. Study information: From the United States, Italy and Spain came samples of acute and convalescent COVID-19. PBMCs, B-cell-depleted T cells, or T cells were the source of the cDNA or gDNA that made up the material.

How the authors handled the data: Amplifying reference gene primers gave estimates of nucleated cell counts. TCRdb's copy holds only in-frame clones and misses some; the assay was immunoSEQ multiplex PCR. D and trimming were read from the DNA, whereas the V and J calls and clone size are those reported in that table. The sample records around 70,000 clones, 90% being singletons. The CDR3 contains 14 residues. The germline V and J ends were trimmed by 5 bases and 7 bases, with 14 bases remaining between them. Germline V CDR1 and CDR2: LNHNV, YYDKDF (reference sequence). The source is a human donor in a cohort sampled during active COVID-19. Sequenced input: peripheral blood. The chain joins TRBV15 to TRBJ2-2, with D perhaps TRBD2 (5 bases). The CDR3 DNA is TGTGCCACCAGCGGTCCTCAAGGACTCGGGGAGCTGTTTTTT. Protein: CATSGPQGLGELFF.